This T cell receptor (beta chain) was obtained from a study of brain T cells in children with intractable seizures. Whole-study results and caveats: Clones missing pre-surgery may reflect undersampling of that blood sample. Patients' HCMV serostatus was unknown; virus specificity rests on CDR3 similarity alone.

Assay: immunoSEQ multiplex PCR; the TCRdb copy retains only in-frame clones and omits some. The profile shows fewer than 50,000 clones, 90% of them singletons. The sequenced cases were selected for having the highest brain T cell transcript signatures. Patients received at least one anti-epileptic drug before surgery. Regarding this clone: Its antigen remains unknown.

This CDR3 has 15 residues. The V and J ends lost 3 bases and 7 bases respectively, with 16 bases between them. Germline values: CDR1 LNHDA, CDR2 SQIVND (reference sequence). V usage is TRBV19 and J usage is TRBJ1-5; D gene uncertain. Here the sequenced sample was peripheral blood, taken at surgery. This sequence originates from a girl aged 2 to 10 with tuberous sclerosis and intractable seizures. The chain's CDR3 is CASSIHSISGQPQHF. CDR3 sequence (DNA): TGTGCCAGTAGTATTCATTCGATCAGTGGGCAGCCCCAGCATTTT.